The clone carrying this T cell receptor (beta chain) appeared a few times. Primers for the PCR totalled 60 Vbeta and 13 Jbeta. The table came from immunoSEQ multiplex PCR; TCRdb's copy has only in-frame clones and leaves some out. The sample consists of around 80,000 clones, roughly 65% of them appearing once. The data were taken from a study of cytomegalovirus exposure and HLA in healthy donors. The CDR3 is 12 residues long. V lost 6 bases, J lost 8 bases, and 2 bases stayed unmatched. The germline gives CDR1 MNHEY, CDR2 SMNVEV (reference sequence). The gene calls are TRBV27 and TRBJ1-1, with 11 nucleotides matching TRBD1. The sequence was collected from a male donor in good health and CMV-seropositive. Material: PBMCs. CDR3: CASSRTGGEAFF. In DNA, the CDR3 is TGTGCCAGCAGCCGGACAGGGGGCGAAGCTTTCTTT.